This TCR beta chain was observed in a study of blood T cells in healthy people across ages. CDR1 SGHTA and CDR2 FQGTGA come from the germline V gene. V trimming: 6 bases; J trimming: 1 base; junction bases outside the gene matches: 11. CDR3 size: 18 residues. Study-wide points: Expanded clonotype changes were possibly confounded by unknown donor CMV status. There were more naive CD4+ cells and higher diversity in long-lived donors than in aged donors.

For the second PCR, which ran for roughly 7 to 11 cycles, a sample-barcoded 5' primer and a J-beta primer mix were used. Unique molecular identifiers of 12 random nucleotides labeled each cDNA. TCRdb re-analysed the 5' RACE reads in MiXCR, keeping a single row per CDR3 protein. The table shows 650,000 to 900,000 distinct CDR3 sequences, with 60% to 80% occurring only once. This clonotype was found once. Its antigen remains unknown. The J gene is TRBJ2-6, the V gene TRBV7-3; 8 nucleotides line up with TRBD1. The source of this sequence is a man aged 30-40 years in good health. Sequenced: blood. The CDR3 sequence: CASSVLDRAGSGANVLTF. DNA of the CDR3: TGTGCCAGCAGTGTTTTGGACAGGGCGGGGTCTGGGGCCAACGTCCTGACTTTC.